This TCR beta chain is from a study of T cell changes during pregnancy in multiple sclerosis. The CDR3 spans 15 residues. CDR1 and CDR2 from the germline V gene are SGHRS and YFSETQ. Trimming removed 4 bases from V and 2 bases from J; junction bases left unmatched: 6. Clones were sequenced by immunoSEQ multiplex PCR, and TCRdb holds only the in-frame ones, with some missing. Of roughly 97,000 clones listed, less than 95% were seen once; the top ten hold roughly 0.79%. This sequence originates from a female donor in good health, enrolled as a control in a pregnancy study. This sample comprised peripheral blood, obtained in the second trimester of pregnancy. The V gene is TRBV5-1, the J gene TRBJ2-7, with TRBD2 identical over 10 bases. In nucleotides, the CDR3 is TGCGCCAGCAGCCCTAGCGGGAGCGGTACCTACGAGCAGTACTTC. Translating it yields CASSPSGSGTYEQYF.